One sample yielded the 6 T cell receptor beta chains listed below, sequenced in a study of T-cell reconstitution after alpha-beta-depleted transplantation in children. As it was prepared, the TCRbeta library received unique molecular identifiers. TCRdb recomputed calls from the PCR reads with MiXCR, one row per CDR3 protein. The sample lists some 830,000 distinct CDR3 sequences; about 15% were seen once. Sequences were derived from PBMCs, mostly from graft donor cells, sampled 360 days after TCRalphabeta/CD19-depleted stem cell transplant. The receptors were sampled from a male patient aged 10 to 17 who had a stem cell transplant for acute lymphoblastic leukemia, so the T cells may come from the graft donor.

The chain is built from TRBV20-1 and TRBJ2-1, with D possibly matching TRBD2 (6 bases). The CDR3 consists of 13 residues. Germline loops: CDR1 DFQATT, CDR2 SNEGSKA (reference sequence). Trimming took off 1 base at V and 7 bases at J, with 11 bases between the two ends. CDR3 nucleotide sequence: TGCAGTGCTAGAGGAGGGACTCTTAATGAGCAGTTCTTC. It is translated as CSARGGTLNEQFF.

The chain recombines TRBV20-1 with TRBJ2-5; 7 bases fit TRBD1. The ends lost 6 bases at V and 2 bases at J; junction bases unmatched: 9. The CDR3 totals 14 residues. Germline V lookup: CDR1 DFQATT, CDR2 SNEGSKA (reference sequence). CDR3 DNA: TGCAGTGCCAACAGGGGCCTCGATCAAGAGACCCAGTACTTC. Translating it yields CSANRGLDQETQYF.

This chain connects TRBV5-6 to TRBJ2-6; D is uncertain. From germline, CDR1 is SGHDT and CDR2 YYEEEE. V was trimmed by 0 bases and J by 0 bases, leaving 13 bases between them. CDR3 size: 18 residues. In DNA, the CDR3 is TGTGCCAGCAGCTTGGGCAGAGTCTTAAGCTCTGGGGCCAACGTCCTGACTTTC. It encodes CASSLGRVLSSGANVLTF.

This clonotype was picked up a small number of times. One junction end does not reproduce the germline sequence, and a read error may be involved. The V gene is TRBV12-3 or TRBV12-4, the J gene TRBJ2-2, with D possibly called TRBD1 or TRBD2 (7 bases each). This CDR3 region has 14 residues. The CDR3 region is CASSLSPDREGAIF. The CDR3 bases are TGTGCCAGCAGTTTATCCCCCGACAGGGAGGGCGCGATTTTT.

The chain is built from TRBV15 and TRBJ2-7, with 9 bases identical to TRBD1. Looked up from germline, CDR1 is LNHNV and CDR2 is YYDKDF (reference sequence). CDR3 length equals 15 residues. V gave up 7 bases and J gave up 2 bases; unmatched junction bases: 9. The DNA of the CDR3 is TGTGCCACCAACAAGGGACAGGGATCCCCCTACGAGCAGTACTTC. The encoded protein is CATNKGQGSPYEQYF. Variable domain in full (rest from reference TRBV15 and TRBJ2-7): DAMVIQNPRYQVTQFGKPVTLSCSQTLNHNVMYWYQQKSSQAPKLLFHYYDKDFNNEADTPDNFQSRRPNTSFCFLDIRSPGLGDTAMYLCATNKGQGSPYEQYFGPGTRLTVT.

The chain combines TRBV5-1 with TRBJ2-3; TRBD2 aligns across 15 bases. The CDR3 is 17 residues long. The trim removed 4 bases at V and 2 bases at J, leaving 5 bases unmatched. From germline, CDR1 is SGHRS and CDR2 YFSETQ. The CDR3 loop reads CASSPGTSGRYTDTQYF. The CDR3 nucleotides are TGCGCCAGCAGCCCGGGGACTAGCGGGAGGTACACAGATACGCAGTATTTT. The variable domain in full, with the rest retrieved from reference TRBV5-1 and TRBJ2-3, is KAGVTQTPRYLIKTRGQQVTLSCSPISGHRSVSWYQQTPGQGLQFLFEYFSETQRNKGNFPGRFSGRQFSNSRSEMNVSTLELGDSALYLCASSPGTSGRYTDTQYFGPGTRLTVL.